These T cell receptor beta chains were read from a single sample in a study of CXCR3-negative and CXCR3-positive naive CD8 T cells. TCRdb reanalyzed the 5' RACE reads, giving one entry per CDR3 protein sequence and no DNA. The sample totals about 150,000 distinct CDR3 sequences. Sequenced: naive CXCR3+ CD8+ T cells from blood. Receptors originate from a human donor in good health. Some clones in this sample may be carry-over from other donors' samples. Each CDR3 is given with its conserved first and last residue. Each record gives: V gene, J gene, CDR3 protein.

>TRBV7-8|TRBJ2-5
CASSPGTSGGPKETQYF
>TRBV7-9|TRBJ1-5
CASSPAGQANQPQHF
>TRBV15|TRBJ2-7
CATSTDRGRYEQYF
>TRBV11-2|TRBJ2-7
CASSLGPGGSYEQYF
>TRBV19|TRBJ2-7
CASSIDILYEQYF
>TRBV11-3|TRBJ2-7
CASSSSGDYEQYF
>TRBV29-1|TRBJ1-2
CSVRDDYGYTF
>TRBV27|TRBJ2-2
CASTKNTGELFF
>TRBV6-1|TRBJ2-1
CASTVLTGLGTNEQFF
>TRBV6-5|TRBJ1-5
CASSYVRDSNQPQHF
>TRBV5-1|TRBJ1-4
CASSLNQQGLGEKLFF
>TRBV24-1|TRBJ2-3
CATSDSAQGASTDTQYF
>TRBV12-3/TRBV12-4|TRBJ2-1
CASSSLLAGGLVRNEQFF
>TRBV28|TRBJ2-7
CASRPGGGFYEQYF
>TRBV25-1|TRBJ2-5
CASSSRGVLRQETQYF
>TRBV6-5|TRBJ1-6
CASSGGYNSPLHF
>TRBV3-1|TRBJ1-1
CASAAFGQGDLGTEAFF
>TRBV20-1|TRBJ2-7
CSADRIATYEQYF
>TRBV7-9|TRBJ1-5
CASSLEPGYNQPQHF
>TRBV25-1|TRBJ2-2
CASMGQGADTGELFF
>TRBV21-1|TRBJ2-7
CASSKIRVVRGIPSYEQYF
>TRBV12-3/TRBV12-4|TRBJ2-1
CASSPREAPYNEQFF
>TRBV29-1|TRBJ2-2
CSVWGESTGELFF
>TRBV29-1|TRBJ2-7
CSAQNGQSYEQYF
>TRBV20-1|TRBJ1-3
CSARVEGAGNTIYF
>TRBV15|TRBJ2-5
CATSSGGRMETQYF
>TRBV5-1|TRBJ2-1
CASSYSGGDYNEQFF
>TRBV6-2/TRBV6-3|TRBJ2-1
CASSPSRGLAGGISYNEQFF
>TRBV29-1|TRBJ2-7
CSVETGNYEQYF
>TRBV7-9|TRBJ1-5
CASSFSDAVSNQPQHF
>TRBV25-1|TRBJ2-7
CVSSVRQGAYEQYF
>TRBV28|TRBJ1-4
CASSLMGGPALFGEKLFF
>TRBV20-1|TRBJ2-1
CSASRLYNEQFF
>TRBV7-9|TRBJ2-3
CASRGLAGTTDTQYF
>TRBV7-2|TRBJ2-7
CASSWGVTGLDEQYF
>TRBV7-6|TRBJ2-1
CASSLGVGDEQFF
>TRBV11-2|TRBJ2-5
CASSSGEIGSFAETQYF
>TRBV4-1|TRBJ1-4
CASSQDRAWPDNEKLFF
>TRBV13|TRBJ1-1
CASSSALMNTEAFF
>TRBV27|TRBJ2-5
CASSSRGETQYF
>TRBV2|TRBJ2-1
CASVGANEQFF
>TRBV29-1|TRBJ2-1
CSVEGQVKAYNEQFF
>TRBV7-2|TRBJ2-7
CASRGALEQYF
>TRBV29-1|TRBJ2-2
CSMGGLAGTGELFF
>TRBV5-1|TRBJ1-1
CASSPGGGLNTEAFF
>TRBV28|TRBJ1-3
CASSPLGGGNTIYF
>TRBV9|TRBJ2-7
CASSVGGVPYEQYF
>TRBV5-4|TRBJ1-4
CASTDGTGEKLFF
>TRBV28|TRBJ2-1
CASSPLNEQFF
>TRBV7-6|TRBJ1-1
CASSARQGTNTEAFF
>TRBV25-1|TRBJ1-1
CASSEWGREAFF
>TRBV7-9|TRBJ2-7
CASSPPQGAYEQYF
>TRBV28|TRBJ2-2
CASRPQGPGELFF
>TRBV5-6|TRBJ2-7
CASSLEGQGAPEQYF